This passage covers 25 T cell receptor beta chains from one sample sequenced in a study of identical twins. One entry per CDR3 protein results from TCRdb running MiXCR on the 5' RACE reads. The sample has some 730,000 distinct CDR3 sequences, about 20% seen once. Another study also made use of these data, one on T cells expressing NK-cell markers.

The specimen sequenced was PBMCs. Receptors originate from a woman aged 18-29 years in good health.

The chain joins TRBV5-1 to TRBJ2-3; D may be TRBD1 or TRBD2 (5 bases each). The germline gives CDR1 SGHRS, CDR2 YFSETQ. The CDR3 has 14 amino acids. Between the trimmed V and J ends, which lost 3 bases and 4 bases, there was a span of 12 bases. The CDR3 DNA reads TGCGCCAGCAGCTCCCCCGAGGGGTCAGATACGCAGTATTTT. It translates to CASSSPEGSDTQYF.

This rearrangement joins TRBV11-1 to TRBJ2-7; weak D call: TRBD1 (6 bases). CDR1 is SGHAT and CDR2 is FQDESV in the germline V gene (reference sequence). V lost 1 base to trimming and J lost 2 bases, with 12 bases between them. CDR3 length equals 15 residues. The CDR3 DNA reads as TGTGCCAGCAGCTTAGACCCACAGGGAACCTACGAGCAGTACTTC. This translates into CASSLDPQGTYEQYF.

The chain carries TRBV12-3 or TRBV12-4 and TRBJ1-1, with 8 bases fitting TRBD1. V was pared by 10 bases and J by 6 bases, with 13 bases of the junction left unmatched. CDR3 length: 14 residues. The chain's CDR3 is CATSGRGQLAEAFF. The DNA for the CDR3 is TGTGCCACTTCTGGCAGGGGGCAATTGGCTGAAGCTTTCTTT.

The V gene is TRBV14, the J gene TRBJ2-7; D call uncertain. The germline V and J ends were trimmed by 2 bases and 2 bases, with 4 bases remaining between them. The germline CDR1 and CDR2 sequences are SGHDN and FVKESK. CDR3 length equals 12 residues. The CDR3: CASSQYTYEQYF. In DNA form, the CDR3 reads TGTGCCAGCAGCCAATACACCTACGAGCAGTACTTC. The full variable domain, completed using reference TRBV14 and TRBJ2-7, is EAGVTQFPSHSVIEKGQTVTLRCDPISGHDNLYWYRRVMGKEIKFLLHFVKESKQDESGMPNNRFLAERTGGTYSTLKVQPAELEDSGVYFCASSQYTYEQYFGPGTRLTVT.

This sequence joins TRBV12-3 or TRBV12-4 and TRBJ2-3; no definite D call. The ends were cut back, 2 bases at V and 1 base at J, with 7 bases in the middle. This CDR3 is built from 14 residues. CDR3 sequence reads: CASSLLQGTDTQYF. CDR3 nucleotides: TGTGCCAGCAGTTTATTGCAGGGCACAGATACGCAGTATTTT.

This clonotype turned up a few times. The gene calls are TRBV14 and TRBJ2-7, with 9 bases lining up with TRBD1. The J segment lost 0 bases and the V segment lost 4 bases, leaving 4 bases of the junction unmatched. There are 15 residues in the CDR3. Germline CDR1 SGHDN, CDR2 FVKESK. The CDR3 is CASSPPGQGSYEQYF. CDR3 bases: TGTGCCAGCAGCCCTCCGGGACAGGGCTCCTACGAGCAGTACTTC.

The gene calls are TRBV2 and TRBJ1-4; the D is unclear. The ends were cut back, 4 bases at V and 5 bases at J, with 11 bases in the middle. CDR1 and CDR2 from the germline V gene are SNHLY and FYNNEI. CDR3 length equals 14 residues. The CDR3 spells CASSGIEANEKLFF. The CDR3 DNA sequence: TGTGCCAGCAGTGGTATTGAGGCCAATGAAAAACTGTTTTTT.

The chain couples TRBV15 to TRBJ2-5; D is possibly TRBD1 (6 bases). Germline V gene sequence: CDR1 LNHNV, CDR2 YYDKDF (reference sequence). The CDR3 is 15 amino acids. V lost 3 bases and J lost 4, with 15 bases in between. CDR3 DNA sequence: TGTGCCACCAGCAGGGATACAGGGATGCGAGAGACCCAGTACTTC. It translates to CATSRDTGMRETQYF.

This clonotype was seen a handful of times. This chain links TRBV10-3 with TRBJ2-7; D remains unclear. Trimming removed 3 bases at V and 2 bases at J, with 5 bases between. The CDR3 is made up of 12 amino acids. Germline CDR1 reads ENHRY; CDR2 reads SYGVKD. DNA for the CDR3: TGTGCCATCAGTGACCCTCCCTACGAGCAGTACTTC. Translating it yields CAISDPPYEQYF.

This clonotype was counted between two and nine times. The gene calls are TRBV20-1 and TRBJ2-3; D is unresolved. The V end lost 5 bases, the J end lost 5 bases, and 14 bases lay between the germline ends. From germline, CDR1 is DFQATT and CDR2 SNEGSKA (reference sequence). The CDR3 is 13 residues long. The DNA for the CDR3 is TGCAGTGCTGGCCCCTTGCTGGGAGATACGCAGTATTTT. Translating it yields CSAGPLLGDTQYF.

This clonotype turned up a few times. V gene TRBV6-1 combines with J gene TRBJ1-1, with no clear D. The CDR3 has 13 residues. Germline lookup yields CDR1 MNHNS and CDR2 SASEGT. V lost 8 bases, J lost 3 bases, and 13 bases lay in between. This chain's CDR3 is CASAPRGDTEAFF. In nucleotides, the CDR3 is TGTGCCAGCGCCCCTCGTGGGGACACTGAAGCTTTCTTT.

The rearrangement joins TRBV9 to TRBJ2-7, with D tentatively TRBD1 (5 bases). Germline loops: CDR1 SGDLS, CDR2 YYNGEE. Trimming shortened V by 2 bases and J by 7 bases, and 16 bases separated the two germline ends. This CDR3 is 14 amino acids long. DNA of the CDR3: TGTGCCAGCAGCGTTTTCCCCAATAAGGGGGAGCAGTACTTC. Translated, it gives CASSVFPNKGEQYF.

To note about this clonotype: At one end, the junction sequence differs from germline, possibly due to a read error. In DNA form, the CDR3 reads TGTGCCATCAGTCCCCCCTACGGTAGCTCCTACAAGCAGTACTTC. Its protein is CAISPPYGSSYKQYF. The chain carries TRBV10-3 and TRBJ2-7; D call uncertain. Germline loops: CDR1 ENHRY, CDR2 SYGVKD. CDR3 length equals 15 residues.

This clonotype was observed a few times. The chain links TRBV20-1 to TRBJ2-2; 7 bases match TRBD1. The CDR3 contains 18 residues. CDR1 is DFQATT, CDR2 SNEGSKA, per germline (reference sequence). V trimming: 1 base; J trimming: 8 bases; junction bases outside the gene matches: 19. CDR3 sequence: CSARAVAPGTEGVGELFF. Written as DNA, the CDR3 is TGCAGTGCTAGAGCTGTGGCTCCCGGGACAGAGGGGGTTGGGGAGCTGTTTTTT.

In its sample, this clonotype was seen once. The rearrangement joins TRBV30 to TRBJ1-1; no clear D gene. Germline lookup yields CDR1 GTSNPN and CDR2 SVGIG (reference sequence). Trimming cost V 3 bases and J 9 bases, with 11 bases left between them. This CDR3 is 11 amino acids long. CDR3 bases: TGTGCCTGGAGCCAAAGTGCCAAAGCTTTCTTT. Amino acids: CAWSQSAKAFF.

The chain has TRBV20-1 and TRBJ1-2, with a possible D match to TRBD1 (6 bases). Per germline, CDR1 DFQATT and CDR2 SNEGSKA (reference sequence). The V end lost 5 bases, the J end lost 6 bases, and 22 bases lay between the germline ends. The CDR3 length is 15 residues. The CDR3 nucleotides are TGCAGTGCTCAACGCCATGGCAGGGGAAGCGATGGCTACACCTTC. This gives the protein CSAQRHGRGSDGYTF.

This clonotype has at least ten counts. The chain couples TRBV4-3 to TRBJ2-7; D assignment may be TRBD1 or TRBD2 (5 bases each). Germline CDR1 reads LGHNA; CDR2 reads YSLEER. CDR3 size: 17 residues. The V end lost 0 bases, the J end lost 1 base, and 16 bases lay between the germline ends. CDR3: CASSQEWQGVRSYEQYF. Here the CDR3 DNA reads TGCGCCAGCAGCCAAGAATGGCAGGGAGTGCGGTCCTACGAGCAGTACTTC.

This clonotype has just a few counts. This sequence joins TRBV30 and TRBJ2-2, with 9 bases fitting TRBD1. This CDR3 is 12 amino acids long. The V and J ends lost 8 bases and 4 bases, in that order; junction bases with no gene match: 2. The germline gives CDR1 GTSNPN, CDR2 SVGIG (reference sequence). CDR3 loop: CAGQGTTGELFF. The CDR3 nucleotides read TGTGCCGGACAGGGGACCACCGGGGAGCTGTTTTTT.

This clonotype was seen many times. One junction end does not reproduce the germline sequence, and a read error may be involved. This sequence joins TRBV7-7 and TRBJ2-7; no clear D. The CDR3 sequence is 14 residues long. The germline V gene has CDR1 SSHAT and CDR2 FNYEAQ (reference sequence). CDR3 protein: CASSLGHEAHEQYF. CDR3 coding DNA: TGTGCTAGCAGCTTAGGGCATGAGGCCCACGAGCAGTACTTC.

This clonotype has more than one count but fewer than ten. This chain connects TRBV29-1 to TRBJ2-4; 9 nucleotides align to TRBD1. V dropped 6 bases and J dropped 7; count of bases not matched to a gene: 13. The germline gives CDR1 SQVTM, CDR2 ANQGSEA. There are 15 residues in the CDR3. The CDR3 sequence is CSVASGTGRVNIQYF. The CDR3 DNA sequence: TGCAGCGTCGCTAGTGGGACAGGGAGAGTCAACATTCAGTACTTC.

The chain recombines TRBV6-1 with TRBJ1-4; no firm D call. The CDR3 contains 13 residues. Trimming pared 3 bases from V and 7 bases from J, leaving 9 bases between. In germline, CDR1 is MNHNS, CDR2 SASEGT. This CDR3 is CASSDEYAEKLFF. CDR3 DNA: TGTGCCAGCAGTGACGAGTACGCTGAAAAACTGTTTTTT.

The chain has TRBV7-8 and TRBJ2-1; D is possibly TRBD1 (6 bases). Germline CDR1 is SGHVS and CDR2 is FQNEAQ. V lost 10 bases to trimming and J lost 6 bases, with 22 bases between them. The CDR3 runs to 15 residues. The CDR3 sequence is CATLLGGSIRNEQFF. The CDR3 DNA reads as TGTGCCACCTTACTAGGGGGTTCAATCCGCAATGAGCAGTTCTTC.

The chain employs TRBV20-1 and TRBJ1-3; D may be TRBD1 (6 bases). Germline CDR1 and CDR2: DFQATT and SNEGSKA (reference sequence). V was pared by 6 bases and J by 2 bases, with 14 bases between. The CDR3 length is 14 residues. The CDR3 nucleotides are TGCAGTGCCAGTCTCGCAGGGGCTGGAAACACCATATATTTT. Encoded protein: CSASLAGAGNTIYF.

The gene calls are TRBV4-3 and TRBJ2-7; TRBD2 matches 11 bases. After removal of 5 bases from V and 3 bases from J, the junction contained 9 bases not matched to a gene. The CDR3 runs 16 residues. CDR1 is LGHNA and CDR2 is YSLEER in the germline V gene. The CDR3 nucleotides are TGCGCCAGCAGCAAAGGCACCGGGACTAGCGGCTACGAGCAGTACTTC. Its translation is CASSKGTGTSGYEQYF.

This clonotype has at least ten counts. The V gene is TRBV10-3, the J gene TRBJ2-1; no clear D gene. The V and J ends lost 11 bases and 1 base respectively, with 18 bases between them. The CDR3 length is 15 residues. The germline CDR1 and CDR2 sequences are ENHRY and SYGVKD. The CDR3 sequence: CAASGDNVSYNEQFF. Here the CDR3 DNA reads TGTGCCGCGTCTGGGGATAACGTATCCTACAATGAGCAGTTCTTC.